This T cell receptor (beta chain) stems from a study of control samples from healthy donors and cancer patients. Profiling relied on immunoSEQ multiplex PCR, and the TCRdb table lists in-frame clones only, not all of them. In the table there are about 55,000 clones, nearly 90% of which are singletons. The receptor comes from a man aged 45-65 years in good health. The material sequenced was blood.

CDR3 in DNA: TGTGCCAGCAGCCGTCGACTAGCGGGAGCCTACGAGCAGTACTTC. This gives the protein CASSRRLAGAYEQYF. The gene calls are TRBV28 and TRBJ2-7, with 12 nucleotides matching TRBD2. The V gene end was trimmed by 6 bases and the J gene end by 2 bases; junction bases not matched to a gene: 5. The CDR3 is made up of 15 amino acids. The germline CDR1 and CDR2 sequences are MDHEN and SYDVKM.